This TCR beta chain was recovered during a study of shared T cell receptors in the human thymus. This table comes from immunoSEQ multiplex PCR, and its TCRdb copy is limited to in-frame clones, with some not included. The table lists 640,000 or so clones, over 75% of them singletons. In germline, CDR1 is MDHEN, CDR2 SYDVKM. The CDR3 loop spans 15 amino acids. V lost 6 bases, J lost 0 bases, and 13 bases lay in between. The same sample was also studied in work on human thymus T cells. Per that paper: The sample donors, healthy Finnish infants, were having corrective surgery for congenital heart defects. Resections were taken during corrective heart surgery, and the thymus tissue came from these.

The chain couples TRBV28 to TRBJ2-3; D is possibly TRBD1 (6 bases). The TCR sequence derives from a boy younger than two with a congenital heart defect. The sample taken for sequencing was thymocytes. CDR3 DNA: TGTGCCAGCAGGGATGGGGGCGGTAGCACAGATACGCAGTATTTT. As protein: CASRDGGGSTDTQYF. Using reference TRBV28 and TRBJ2-3 for the parts outside the CDR3, the full variable domain is DVKVTQSSRYLVKRTGEKVFLECVQDMDHENMFWYRQDPGLGLRLIYFSYDVKMKEKGDIPEGYSVSREKKERFSLILESASTNQTSMYLCASRDGGGSTDTQYFGPGTRLTVL.